This T cell receptor (beta chain) was captured in a study of identical twins. This clonotype was counted only a few times. There are 15 residues in the CDR3. Germline CDR1 is SGHRS and CDR2 is YFSETQ. The ends were cut back, 4 bases at V and 5 bases at J, with 16 bases in the middle. TCRdb re-called the 5' RACE reads with MiXCR, one entry per CDR3 protein. The sample lists roughly 260,000 distinct CDR3 sequences; 11% to 15% were seen once. The sequence derives from a woman aged 18-29 years in good health. The V and J genes are TRBV5-1 and TRBJ1-5, with D possibly being TRBD1 (5 bases). Sequencing was performed on memory (CD45RO+) T cells sorted from blood. The CDR3 DNA reads as TGCGCCAGCAGCCCGGAGGGGCAGATACATCAGCCCCAGCATTTT. This gives the protein CASSPEGQIHQPQHF.